This is a list of T cell receptor beta chains from one sample in a study of OX40 agonist ivuxolimab in advanced cancers. Some clones are missing from TCRdb's copy, which holds only in-frame ones; the method was immunoSEQ multiplex PCR. The data contain 70,000 to 95,000 clones, about 91% of them singletons. The material was CD4+ or CD8+ T cells sorted from blood, obtained in a trial of the OX40 agonist ivuxolimab. The origin of the receptors is an adult with an advanced solid tumor such as melanoma, head and neck, liver or kidney cancer. Both conserved end residues are part of each CDR3. The D gene is left open where the match is weak. Not all rows give a size; the values are once, few, many and, for expanded clones, a class.

j_call clone_size v_call d_call cdr3_nt cdr3_aa
TRBJ2-1 - TRBV9 TRBD2 TGTGCCAGCAGCGTTGCGGGAGGGCCCTGGGATGAGCAGTTCTTC CASSVAGGPWDEQFF
TRBJ2-7 - TRBV4-2 - TGTGCCAGCAGCCAAGATCTAGCGCAGAGCTCCTACGAGCAGTACTTC CASSQDLAQSSYEQYF
TRBJ1-2 - TRBV7-2 - TGTGCCAGCAGCCCTCGGACCTATGGCTACACCTTC CASSPRTYGYTF
TRBJ1-3 few TRBV7-9 TRBD1 TGTGCCAGCAGCTCCAGGGGGGAAAACACCATATATTTT CASSSRGENTIYF
TRBJ2-7 few TRBV6-5 TRBD1 TGTGCCACCATCCGTCGACAGGGGGCAGGCTACGAGCAGTACTTC CATIRRQGAGYEQYF
TRBJ2-3 - TRBV18 - TGTGCCAGCTCACCAGTGGCAGTTTCCCCAGATACGCAGTATTTT CASSPVAVSPDTQYF
TRBJ1-5 - TRBV7-2 - TGTGCCAGCAGCTTAGGTCCGGGAGGGAATCAGCCCCAGCATTTT CASSLGPGGNQPQHF
TRBJ2-1 - TRBV30 TRBD2 TGTGCCTGGACTAGCGGGAGGGGCTACAATGAGCAGTTCTTC CAWTSGRGYNEQFF
TRBJ2-1 - TRBV7-6 TRBD2 TGTGCCAGCAGCCGCGGACTAGCGGCCAATGAGCAGTTCTTC CASSRGLAANEQFF
TRBJ2-5 - TRBV19 - TGTGCCAGTAGTAGGTTAGGGGGAAAAGAGACCCAGTACTTC CASSRLGGKETQYF
TRBJ1-5 - TRBV11-3 - TGTGCCAGCAGCCCCCCGGGCAAAGGTTATAGCAATCAGCCCCAGCATTTT CASSPPGKGYSNQPQHF
TRBJ2-2 - TRBV28 TRBD1 TGTGCCAGCACCCCGACAGGGTTACGCGGGGAGCTGTTTTTT CASTPTGLRGELFF
TRBJ2-3 - TRBV7-9 - TGTGCCAGCAGCTCCCCTCCGGTGGGGCCAGATACGCAGTATTTT CASSSPPVGPDTQYF
TRBJ1-6 - TRBV19 TRBD1 TGTGCCAGTAGCGCCTCGGGACAGGGATCTTCACCCCTCCACTTT CASSASGQGSSPLHF
TRBJ2-1 - TRBV11-3 - TGTGCCAGCAGCTGGGGGCAGGGCTCCTACAATGAGCAGTTCTTC CASSWGQGSYNEQFF
TRBJ2-7 - TRBV7-3 - TGTGCCAGCAGCTTATATGGGGCCCAGGGCGAGCAGTACTTC CASSLYGAQGEQYF
TRBJ2-3 - TRBV7-2 - TGTGCCAGCAGCTTAGTAATGGCCCCGGTTACGCAGTATTTT CASSLVMAPVTQYF
TRBJ2-7 - TRBV6-5 - TGTGCCAGCCAAAAACAGCAGATAAGTTACGAGCAGTACTTC CASQKQQISYEQYF
TRBJ2-7 - TRBV7-3 - TGTGCCAGCAGCTTAACCCAAACTAGTTCGCGGGCCCAGCAGTACTTC CASSLTQTSSRAQQYF
TRBJ2-2 - TRBV9 - TGTGCCAGCAGCGTAGACGGGCGATGGACCGGGGAGCTGTTTTTT CASSVDGRWTGELFF